Below, one T cell receptor (beta chain) is given with its context. With 3 bases removed from V and 0 bases from J, the gap between germline ends came to 15 bases. In germline, CDR1 is LGHNA, CDR2 YNFKEQ. There are 17 residues in the CDR3. Clones were sequenced by immunoSEQ multiplex PCR, and TCRdb holds only the in-frame ones, with some missing. The repertoire holds about 52,000 clones, with about nine tenths as singletons. The data were obtained in a study of blood T cell repertoires in COVID-19. Input material: peripheral blood. The rearrangement joins TRBV4-2 to TRBJ1-5; tentatively, D is TRBD1 (5 bases). This receptor was obtained from a man between 65 and 85 years old with acute or convalescent COVID-19. The CDR3 loop is CASSQGGGGYSNQPQHF. CDR3 nucleotides: TGTGCCAGCAGCCAGGGCGGGGGTGGCTATAGCAATCAGCCCCAGCATTTT.